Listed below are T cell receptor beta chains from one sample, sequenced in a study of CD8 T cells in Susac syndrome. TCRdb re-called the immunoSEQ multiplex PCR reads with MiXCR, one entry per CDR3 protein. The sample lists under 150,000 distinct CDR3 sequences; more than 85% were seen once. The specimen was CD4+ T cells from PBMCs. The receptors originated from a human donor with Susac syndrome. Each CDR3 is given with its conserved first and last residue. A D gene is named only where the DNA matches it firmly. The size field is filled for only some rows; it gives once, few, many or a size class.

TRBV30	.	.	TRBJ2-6	TGTGCCTGGAGTGAGTCGGCCAACGTCCTGACTTTC	CAWSESANVLTF
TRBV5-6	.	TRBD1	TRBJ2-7	TGTGCCAGCAGCTTGAATTTGGACAGGCCAGAGCAGTACTTC	CASSLNLDRPEQYF
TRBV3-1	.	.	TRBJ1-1	TGTGCCAGCAGCCAGGCCGGCCTGGAAGCTTTCTTT	CASSQAGLEAFF
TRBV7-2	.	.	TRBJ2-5	TGTGCCAGCAGCTTTACGGGTGGCCAAGAGACCCAGTACTTC	CASSFTGGQETQYF
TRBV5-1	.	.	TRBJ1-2	TGCGCCAGCAGCTTGGATGAGTGGAATCGGAGCTATGGCTACACCTTC	CASSLDEWNRSYGYTF
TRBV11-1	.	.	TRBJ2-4	TGTGCCAGCAGCTTAGAGCCCCGGGACGTTTGGTCCCTAGCCAAAAACATTCAGTACTTC	CASSLEPRDVWSLAKNIQYF
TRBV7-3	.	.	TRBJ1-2	TGTGCCAGCAGCCCCGTGGGAGAAGGTGGCTACACCTTC	CASSPVGEGGYTF
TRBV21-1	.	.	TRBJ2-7	TGTGCCAGCAGCAAATTGAGAGGGGGACAGGGAGCCTACGAGCAGTACTTC	CASSKLRGGQGAYEQYF
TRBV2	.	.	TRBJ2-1	TGTGCCAGCAGTGACCCAAGCGACGCCTCCTACAATGAGCAGTTCTTC	CASSDPSDASYNEQFF
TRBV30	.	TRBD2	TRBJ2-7	TGTGCCTGGAGTGCGGAGCGGGGGGGTTACGAGCAGTACTTC	CAWSAERGGYEQYF
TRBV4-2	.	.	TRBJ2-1	TGTGCCAGCAGCCAGACGGGGGGCGCGGGGTACAATGAGCAGTTCTTC	CASSQTGGAGYNEQFF
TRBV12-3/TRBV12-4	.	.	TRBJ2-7	TGTGCCAGCAGTTTAATGGGGTACGAGCAGTACTTC	CASSLMGYEQYF
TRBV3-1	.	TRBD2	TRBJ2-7	TGTGCCAGCAGCCAAGCTAGCGGGAGGCTTAGCTCCTACGAGCAGTACTTC	CASSQASGRLSSYEQYF
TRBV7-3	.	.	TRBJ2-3	TGTGCCAGCAGCTTAGATGGCGGGGGCCCCGATACGCAGTATTTT	CASSLDGGGPDTQYF
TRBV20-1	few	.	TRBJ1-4	TGCAGTGCTAGAGTTTACGAAAAACTGTTTTTT	CSARVYEKLFF
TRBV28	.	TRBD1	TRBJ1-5	TGTGCCAGCAGTTTAAAGGACAGGGGCAGCAATCAGCCCCAGCATTTT	CASSLKDRGSNQPQHF
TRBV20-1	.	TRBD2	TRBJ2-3	TGCAGTGCCGACTGGCGGGGGGGCTTGGCAGATACGCAGTATTTT	CSADWRGGLADTQYF
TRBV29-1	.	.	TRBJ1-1	TGCAGCGTTGAAAGGACGGCTGACACTGAAGCTTTCTTT	CSVERTADTEAFF
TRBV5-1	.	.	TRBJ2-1	TGCGCCAGCAGCTTGGTCTCGCAGGCCTACAATGAGCAGTTCTTC	CASSLVSQAYNEQFF
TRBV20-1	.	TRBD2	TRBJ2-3	TGCAGTGCCAGCTTAGCGGGAAGTTTGTCAGATACGCAGTATTTT	CSASLAGSLSDTQYF
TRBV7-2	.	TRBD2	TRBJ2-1	TGTGCCAGCAGCTTACTAGCGGGAGGGTCGGATGAGCAGTTCTTC	CASSLLAGGSDEQFF
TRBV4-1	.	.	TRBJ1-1	TGCGCCAGCAGCCTCTCACTCTGGGAACAGGGTAGAACTGAAGCTTTCTTT	CASSLSLWEQGRTEAFF
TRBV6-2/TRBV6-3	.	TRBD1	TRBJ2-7	TGTGCCAGCAGCACCTCTTGGGGACAGGATATCTACGAGCAGTACTTC	CASSTSWGQDIYEQYF
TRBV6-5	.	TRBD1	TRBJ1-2	TGTGCCAGCAGTTACTCGAGTGGCAGGGGGGGGAGCGGCTATGGCTACACCTTC	CASSYSSGRGGSGYGYTF
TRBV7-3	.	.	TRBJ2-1	TGTGCCAGCAGCTTAATACCCCAGGTAGAGCAGTTCTTC	CASSLIPQVEQFF
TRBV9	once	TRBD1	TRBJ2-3	TGTGCCAGCAACCAGGGGGGACAGGGGGCAGATACGCAGTATTTT	CASNQGGQGADTQYF
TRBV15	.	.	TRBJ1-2	TGTGCCACCAGCAGAGGAGCAGAAACGAATTATGGCTACACCTTC	CATSRGAETNYGYTF
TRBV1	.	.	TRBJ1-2	TGCACCAGCAGCCTGGTGGAAAACAGCAGAACATTCTATGGCTACACCTTC	CTSSLVENSRTFYGYTF
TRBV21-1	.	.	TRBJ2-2	TGTGCCAGCAACTCGAGGCGGGGGGAGCTGTTTTTT	CASNSRRGELFF
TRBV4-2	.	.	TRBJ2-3	TGTGCCAGCAGCCAAGAAGGGACCGGCACAGATACGCAGTATTTT	CASSQEGTGTDTQYF
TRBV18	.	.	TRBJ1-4	TGTGCCAGCTCACCAAGAGCGTCAGATGAAAAACTGTTTTTT	CASSPRASDEKLFF
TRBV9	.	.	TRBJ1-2	TGTGCCAGCAGCGTAAGGACAGCACCCGGCTCCTATGGCTACACCTTC	CASSVRTAPGSYGYTF
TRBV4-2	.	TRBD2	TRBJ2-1	TGTGCCAGCAGCCAAGATCCGGTGGCGCGGGGGAATGAGCAGTTCTTC	CASSQDPVARGNEQFF
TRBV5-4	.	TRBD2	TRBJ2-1	TGTGCCAGCAGCAAGGGACTAGCGGGGTCTTACAATGAGCAGTTCTTC	CASSKGLAGSYNEQFF
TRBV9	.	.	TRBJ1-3	TGTGCCAGCAGCGTAGGTGAGAACTCTGGAAACACCATATATTTT	CASSVGENSGNTIYF
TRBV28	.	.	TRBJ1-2	TGTGCCAGCAGCCGAATGACCGCTAACTATGGCTACACCTTC	CASSRMTANYGYTF
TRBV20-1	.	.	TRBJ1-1	TGCAGTGCCGTTCAGCAGAACACTGAAGCTTTCTTT	CSAVQQNTEAFF
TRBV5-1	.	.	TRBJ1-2	TGCGCCAGCAGCTTGGACAGGGTGAACTATGGCTACACCTTC	CASSLDRVNYGYTF
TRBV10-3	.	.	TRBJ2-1	TGTGCCATCAGTGAGTCCACCGGATCCTACAATGAGCAGTTCTTC	CAISESTGSYNEQFF
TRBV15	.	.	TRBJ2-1	TGTGCCACCAGCAGAGATTACCGTTCCGATGAGCAGTTCTTC	CATSRDYRSDEQFF
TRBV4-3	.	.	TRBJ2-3	TGCGCCAGCAGCCGAAACGGGGCCATCCGAGATACGCAGTATTTT	CASSRNGAIRDTQYF
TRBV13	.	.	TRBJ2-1	TGTGCCAGCAGCCACCCTTCAGGGTCGAATGAGCAGTTCTTC	CASSHPSGSNEQFF
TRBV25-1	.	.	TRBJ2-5	TGTGCCAGCAGTGAATATTGGTCAGGGACAGAGACCCAGTACTTC	CASSEYWSGTETQYF
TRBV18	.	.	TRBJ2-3	TGTGCCAGCTCACTAACTAGGCCCACAGATACGCAGTATTTT	CASSLTRPTDTQYF
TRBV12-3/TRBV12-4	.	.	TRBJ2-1	TGTGCCAGCAGTGGAACCTATGTAGAGGGCACAAACGGGAAGTTTGGATTCTTC	CASSGTYVEGTNGKFGFF
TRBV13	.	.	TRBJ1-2	TGTGCCAGCAGCTTAGGGACCCAAGGAAGCTATGGCTACACCTTC	CASSLGTQGSYGYTF
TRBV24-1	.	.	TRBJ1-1	TGTGCCACCAGGCGACACATGAACACTGAAGCTTTCTTT	CATRRHMNTEAFF
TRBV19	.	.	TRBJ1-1	TGTGCCAGTAGTATTAGGTCTGCAGGGAACACTGAAGCTTTCTTT	CASSIRSAGNTEAFF
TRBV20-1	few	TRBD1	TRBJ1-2	TGCAGTGCTAGGCATCCAGGGGGTATCGGTGGCTACACCTTC	CSARHPGGIGGYTF
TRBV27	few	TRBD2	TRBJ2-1	TGTGCCAGCAGCTTACCCGGGGGGAGCTCTAATGAGCAGTTCTTC	CASSLPGGSSNEQFF
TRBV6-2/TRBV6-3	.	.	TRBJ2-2	TGTGCCAGCAGAGAGGGACATTTCCCCGGGGAGCTGTTTTTT	CASREGHFPGELFF
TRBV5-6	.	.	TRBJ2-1	TGTGCCAGCAGCTCAACAGGGTTCGGTGAGCAGTTCTTC	CASSSTGFGEQFF
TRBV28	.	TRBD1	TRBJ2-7	TGTGCCAGCAGTAGGACAGGCTACGAGCAGTACTTC	CASSRTGYEQYF
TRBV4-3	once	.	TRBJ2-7	TGCGCCAGCAGCCAAGGAGGGTGGGACGAGCAGTACTTC	CASSQGGWDEQYF
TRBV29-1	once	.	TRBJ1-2	TGCAGCGTTGGGACAGAGGGCTATGGCTACACCTTC	CSVGTEGYGYTF
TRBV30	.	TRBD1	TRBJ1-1	TGTGCCTGGAGTCCAGGACAGGGTGAAGCTTTCTTT	CAWSPGQGEAFF
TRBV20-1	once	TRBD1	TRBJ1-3	TGCAGTGCTGGACCAGACAGGGCTGGAAACACCATATATTTT	CSAGPDRAGNTIYF
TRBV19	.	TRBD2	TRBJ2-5	TGTGCCAGTAGTACCCGGGGGGGAAAGGAGACCCAGTACTTC	CASSTRGGKETQYF